This T cell receptor beta chain is from a study of blood T cell repertoires in COVID-19. Across the study: COVID-19 samples from acute and convalescent phases originated in the United States, Italy and Spain. PBMCs, B-cell-depleted T cells, or T cells provided the cDNA or gDNA that made up the material.

Authors' methods: The assay estimated nucleated cells by amplifying reference gene primers. Repertoires were generated with immunoSEQ multiplex PCR, while TCRdb's copy carries only in-frame clones and drops some. That table furnishes V, J and clone size, whereas the DNA furnished D and trimming. This table holds about 500,000 clones, about 91% found once. The CDR3 is made up of 16 amino acids. Trimming pared 2 bases from V and 4 bases from J, leaving 18 bases between. Germline CDR1 reads KGHSH; CDR2 reads LQKENI. Sequencing was carried out using peripheral blood. The receptor's source is a man between 18 and 35 years old with COVID-19, enrolled during active disease. This chain connects TRBV18 to TRBJ2-7; TRBD1 is a possible D gene (6 bases). CDR3 sequence reads: CASSPTLAGRGYEQYF. DNA of the CDR3: TGTGCCAGCTCACCAACGCTCGCGGGCAGGGGTTACGAGCAGTACTTC.